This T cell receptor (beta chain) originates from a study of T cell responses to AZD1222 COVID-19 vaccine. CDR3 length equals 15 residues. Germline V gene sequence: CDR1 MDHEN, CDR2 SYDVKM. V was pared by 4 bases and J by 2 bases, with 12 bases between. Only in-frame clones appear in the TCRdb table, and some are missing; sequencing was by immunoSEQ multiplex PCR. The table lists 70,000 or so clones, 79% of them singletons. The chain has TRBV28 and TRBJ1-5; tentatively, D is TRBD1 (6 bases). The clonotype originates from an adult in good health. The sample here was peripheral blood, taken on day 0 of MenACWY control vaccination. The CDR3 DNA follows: TGTGCCAGCAGTTATGCTTCAGGGGGCAATCAGCCCCAGCATTTT. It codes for CASSYASGGNQPQHF.